The 27 T cell receptor beta chains in this list originate from one sample, sequenced in a study of human T cells and chemical hapten exposure. Sample time point: patch test 2, 6 weeks after DPC sensitization. The treatment here: therapeutic diphenylcyclopropenone sensitization with weekly scalp DPC. TCRdb reprocessed the RACE reads via MiXCR and lists one record per CDR3 protein. The table includes about 140,000 distinct CDR3 sequences, roughly 12% detected once. The specimen comprised whole blood, sampled in connection with sensitization to the hapten diphenylcyclopropenone (DPC). Receptor source: a woman in her 50s with alopecia areata. Some clones in this sample may be carry-over from other donors' samples.

The V call is TRBV24-1, the J call TRBJ2-1, with a tentative D call TRBD2 (6 bases). Germline values: CDR1 KGHDR, CDR2 SFDVKD. V dropped 3 bases and J dropped 12 bases, with 14 bases sitting between them. The CDR3 has 13 residues. The CDR3 coding sequence is TGTGCCACCAGTGATGGCCAGCGGGTGGGGCAGTTCTTC. This encodes CATSDGQRVGQFF.

The chain couples TRBV7-3 to TRBJ2-1; 7 nucleotides line up with TRBD2. Trimming at V came to 4 bases and at J to 4 bases, leaving 13 bases not matched to a gene. Germline V gene lookup returns CDR1 SGHTA and CDR2 FQGTGA. The CDR3 is 17 residues long. The CDR3, as DNA: TGTGCCAGCAGCTCGGCACTAGCGCGAGGCAAATACAATGAGCAGTTCTTC. Its translation is CASSSALARGKYNEQFF.

This sequence joins TRBV6-2 or TRBV6-3 and TRBJ1-5; D may be TRBD1 (5 bases). CDR1 MNHEY and CDR2 SVGEGT come from the germline V gene. Trimming removed 0 bases at V and 1 base at J, with 10 bases between. The CDR3 covers 16 residues. CDR3 sequence reads: CASSYSRAWSNQPQHF. DNA of the CDR3: TGTGCCAGCAGTTACTCCAGGGCGTGGAGCAATCAGCCCCAGCATTTT.

This clonotype showed up just a few times. CDR3 amino acids: CASATGTGGNQPQHF. DNA of the CDR3: TGTGCCAGCGCCACTGGAACTGGCGGCAATCAGCCCCAGCATTTT. The chain employs TRBV6-6 and TRBJ1-5; D gene ambiguous. With 8 bases removed from V and 2 bases from J, the gap between germline ends came to 16 bases. Germline lookup yields CDR1 MNHNY and CDR2 SVGAGI (reference sequence). The CDR3 is 15 residues long.

This clonotype came up a few times. The V call is TRBV29-1, the J call TRBJ2-3; 13 bases are shared with TRBD2. This CDR3 has 13 residues. V shed 8 bases, J shed 11 bases, and the junction held 10 bases outside the gene matches. The germline gives CDR1 SQVTM, CDR2 ANQGSEA. Here the CDR3 DNA reads TGCAGCTCACCGGGACTAGCGGGAAGTAGGCAGTATTTT. Translation: CSSPGLAGSRQYF.

The sample holds many counts of this clonotype. The chain carries TRBV2 and TRBJ2-7; 10 bases match TRBD1. Germline CDR1 SNHLY, CDR2 FYNNEI. This CDR3 contains 13 residues. The junction had 2 bases not matched to a gene; V was cut back by 6 bases and J by 3 bases. CDR3 in DNA: TGTGCCAGCAGGGGGACAGGGGTCTACGAGCAGTACTTC. This codes for CASRGTGVYEQYF.

This clonotype has a count of ten or more. The chain uses TRBV14 and TRBJ1-1; D is unclear. The V gene's germline CDR1 is SGHDN and CDR2 FVKESK. The V gene lost 0 bases and the J gene lost 0 bases, with 5 bases spanning the gap. The CDR3 covers 14 residues. The CDR3 loop is CASSQDGLNTEAFF. CDR3 sequence (DNA): TGTGCCAGCAGCCAAGATGGGTTGAACACTGAAGCTTTCTTT.

This clonotype was recorded at least ten times. This chain joins TRBV3-1 and TRBJ2-1; D is undetermined. The CDR3 length is 15 residues. CDR1 is LGHDT, CDR2 YNNKEL, per germline (reference sequence). Trimming shortened V by 5 bases and J by 0 bases, and 11 bases separated the two germline ends. CDR3 sequence: CASSLGRSSYNEQFF. In nucleotides, the CDR3 is TGTGCCAGCAGCTTAGGACGGAGCTCCTACAATGAGCAGTTCTTC.

There are many counts of this clonotype. The rearrangement uses TRBV20-1 and TRBJ1-5; D is uncertain. Germline-derived CDR1 and CDR2 are DFQATT and SNEGSKA (reference sequence). V lost 3 bases and J 2 bases, leaving 14 bases between the germline ends. This CDR3 comprises 15 residues. In DNA, the CDR3 is TGCAGTGCTAGTCTCCCCCAGGTTCGCAATCAGCCCCAGCATTTT. This codes for CSASLPQVRNQPQHF.

This clonotype was detected ten times or more. The V and J genes are TRBV28 and TRBJ1-2, with 8 nucleotides matching TRBD1. Germline trimming cut 5 bases from V and 3 bases from J; bases unmatched to any gene: 8. This CDR3 comprises 15 residues. The germline V gene has CDR1 MDHEN and CDR2 SYDVKM. CDR3 region: CASSDSGTGYYGYTF. The CDR3 coding sequence is TGTGCCAGCAGTGACTCCGGGACAGGCTACTATGGCTACACCTTC.

The sample holds many counts of this clonotype. CDR3 residues: CSGMGTEAFF. The CDR3 DNA reads TGCAGTGGGATGGGGACTGAAGCTTTCTTT. The V call is TRBV29-1, the J call TRBJ1-1; D uncertain. The length of the CDR3 is 10 residues. From germline, CDR1 is SQVTM and CDR2 ANQGSEA.

This clonotype has at least ten counts. The chain uses TRBV19 and TRBJ1-5, with 9 bases that match TRBD1. This CDR3 is 15 amino acids long. Germline lookup yields CDR1 LNHDA and CDR2 SQIVND (reference sequence). V lost 1 base, J lost 5 bases, and 3 bases stayed unmatched. Written as DNA, the CDR3 is TGTGCCAGTAGTATAGGCGGACAGGGGTATCAGCCCCAGCATTTT. Its translation: CASSIGGQGYQPQHF.

This clonotype was observed a few times. The chain's CDR3 is CASAGPGANVLTF. Written as DNA, the CDR3 is TGTGCCAGCGCCGGACCTGGGGCCAACGTCCTGACTTTC. The V call is TRBV11-1, the J call TRBJ2-6; D gene ambiguous. The germline V gene encodes CDR1 SGHAT and CDR2 FQDESV (reference sequence). This CDR3 region has 13 residues. Between the trimmed V and J ends, which lost 8 bases and 2 bases, there was a span of 7 bases.

The chain links TRBV6-5 to TRBJ2-3; 10 positions match TRBD1. CDR3 size: 14 residues. CDR1 MNHEY and CDR2 SVGAGI come from the germline V gene. Losses at the gene ends were 7 bases for V and 4 bases for J; bases not matched to a gene: 5. CDR3 protein: CASTPGTGADTQYF. The DNA for the CDR3 is TGTGCCAGCACCCCCGGGACAGGGGCAGATACGCAGTATTTT.

This clonotype was observed at least ten times. J is TRBJ2-7 and V is TRBV27, with 9 bases matching TRBD2. The ends lost 3 bases at V and 1 base at J; junction bases unmatched: 1. CDR1 and CDR2 from the germline V gene are MNHEY and SMNVEV (reference sequence). The CDR3 is made up of 14 amino acids. Written as DNA, the CDR3 is TGTGCCAGCAGTTTTAGCGGGAGATCCTACGAGCAGTACTTC. Translating gives CASSFSGRSYEQYF.

This clonotype showed up just a few times. This chain uses TRBV9 with TRBJ2-1; 8 bases fit TRBD1. This CDR3 spans 17 amino acids. Trimming cost V 0 bases and J 8 bases; bases outside gene matches: 13. In germline, CDR1 is SGDLS, CDR2 YYNGEE. The chain's CDR3 is CASSVEVGAGGWDEQFF. The CDR3, as DNA: TGTGCCAGCAGCGTAGAGGTCGGGGCAGGGGGCTGGGATGAGCAGTTCTTC.

Only a few counts were recorded for this clonotype. The V and J genes are TRBV12-3 or TRBV12-4 and TRBJ1-5; weak D call: TRBD1 (5 bases). This CDR3 comprises 15 residues. V lost 6 bases, J lost 2 bases, and 14 bases lay in between. The CDR3 sequence: CASRIWQGGNQPQHF. The CDR3 coding sequence is TGTGCCAGCAGAATATGGCAGGGTGGCAATCAGCCCCAGCATTTT.

V gene TRBV7-3 combines with J gene TRBJ2-2; the D is unclear. The CDR3 is made up of 15 amino acids. The V gene's germline CDR1 is SGHTA and CDR2 FQGTGA. V was clipped by 5 bases and J by 0 bases, with 10 bases between them. Here the CDR3 reads CASSPQVTNTGELFF. The CDR3 bases are TGTGCCAGCAGCCCGCAGGTGACGAACACCGGGGAGCTGTTTTTT.

The CDR3 DNA reads as TGTGCCAGCAGCTTAGCCGGCAGTCGGGGCGGGGATACGCAGTATTTT. It codes for CASSLAGSRGGDTQYF. The V and J genes are TRBV7-2 and TRBJ2-3; D is perhaps TRBD1 or TRBD2 (5 bases each). The CDR3 loop spans 16 amino acids. Trimming pared 0 bases from V and 6 bases from J, leaving 16 bases between. In germline, CDR1 is SGHTA, CDR2 FQGNSA. The entire variable domain, with the rest obtained from reference TRBV7-2 and TRBJ2-3, is as follows: GAGVSQSPSNKVTEKGKDVELRCDPISGHTALYWYRQSLGQGLEFLIYFQGNSAPDKSGLPSDRFSAERTGGSVSTLTIQRTQQEDSAVYLCASSLAGSRGGDTQYFGPGTRLTVL.

This clonotype was detected a few times. The CDR3 DNA follows: TGTGCCAGCAGTTCCCCTGGCAGGGCCAATCAGCCCCAGCATTTT. As protein: CASSSPGRANQPQHF. This chain joins TRBV28 and TRBJ1-5; maybe TRBD1 (5 bases). The CDR3 contains 15 residues. Germline CDR1 reads MDHEN; CDR2 reads SYDVKM. With 4 bases removed from V and 3 bases from J, the gap between germline ends came to 13 bases.

This clonotype was counted only a few times. This chain connects TRBV5-1 to TRBJ1-1, with 7 bases identical to TRBD1. Germline CDR1 SGHRS, CDR2 YFSETQ. The trim removed 4 bases at V and 6 bases at J, leaving 9 bases unmatched. The CDR3 runs to 14 residues. CDR3 residues: CASSVGTDRSEAFF. CDR3 coding DNA: TGCGCCAGCAGCGTCGGGACAGATCGGTCTGAAGCTTTCTTT. Based on the CDR3 plus reference TRBV5-1 and TRBJ1-1, the full variable domain is KAGVTQTPRYLIKTRGQQVTLSCSPISGHRSVSWYQQTPGQGLQFLFEYFSETQRNKGNFPGRFSGRQFSNSRSEMNVSTLELGDSALYLCASSVGTDRSEAFFGQGTRLTVV.

This clonotype appeared many times. The genes are TRBV7-2 and TRBJ2-7, with D possibly being TRBD2 (5 bases). Germline V gene lookup returns CDR1 SGHTA and CDR2 FQGNSA. This CDR3 region has 12 residues. V shed 1 base and J shed 6 bases, with 7 bases lying between them. The CDR3 protein is CASSLGLSEQYF. CDR3 in DNA: TGTGCCAGCAGCTTAGGACTAAGCGAGCAGTACTTC.

This clonotype has more than one count but fewer than ten. The V gene is TRBV29-1, the J gene TRBJ2-5; D is undetermined. Germline V CDR1 and CDR2: SQVTM, ANQGSEA. The CDR3 consists of 11 residues. The germline V and J ends were trimmed by 0 bases and 5 bases, with 4 bases remaining between them. This CDR3 is CSVEEAETQYF. CDR3 nucleotide sequence: TGCAGCGTTGAAGAGGCCGAGACCCAGTACTTC.

Concerning this clonotype itself: One end of the junction fails to match germline, which may point to a read error. CDR3 nucleotides: TGTGTCAGCAGCCGGACGGACAACTACGAGCAGTACTTC. Translated: CVSSRTDNYEQYF. This rearrangement joins TRBV7-2 to TRBJ2-7; the D gene is possibly TRBD1 (5 bases). Germline V gene lookup returns CDR1 SGHTA and CDR2 FQGNSA. The CDR3 runs 13 residues.

In this sample, this clonotype turned up many times. The chain combines TRBV20-1 with TRBJ1-6; TRBD1 matches 7 bases. V was pared by 0 bases and J by 10 bases, with 9 bases of the junction left unmatched. Germline V gene lookup returns CDR1 DFQATT and CDR2 SNEGSKA (reference sequence). CDR3 length: 15 amino acids. CDR3 coding DNA: TGCAGTGCTAGAGAAGGGAGACAGGGACGGTCACCCCTCCACTTT. Residues: CSAREGRQGRSPLHF.

Turning to this clonotype: Being one base from a much bigger clone, this may be a read error. The rearrangement uses TRBV29-1 and TRBJ2-3, with D perhaps matching TRBD1 (6 bases). CDR1 and CDR2 from the germline V gene are SQVTM and ANQGSEA. V was shortened by 8 bases and J by 2 bases, with 17 bases between the two germline ends. This CDR3 spans 14 amino acids. The CDR3 bases are TGCAGCTTCCCTTCTCCAGGGGACACAGATACGCAGTATTTT. Translated: CSFPSPGDTDTQYF.

This clonotype was detected a few times. This rearrangement joins TRBV6-6 to TRBJ2-3; tentative D call: TRBD1 (6 bases). The V end lost 0 bases, the J end lost 5 bases, and 12 bases lay between the germline ends. CDR3 length: 15 residues. Germline V gives CDR1 MNHNY, CDR2 SVGAGI (reference sequence). In DNA, the CDR3 is TGTGCCAGCAGTTACTCGGGGGCAAGGGGAGATACGCAGTATTTT. As protein: CASSYSGARGDTQYF.